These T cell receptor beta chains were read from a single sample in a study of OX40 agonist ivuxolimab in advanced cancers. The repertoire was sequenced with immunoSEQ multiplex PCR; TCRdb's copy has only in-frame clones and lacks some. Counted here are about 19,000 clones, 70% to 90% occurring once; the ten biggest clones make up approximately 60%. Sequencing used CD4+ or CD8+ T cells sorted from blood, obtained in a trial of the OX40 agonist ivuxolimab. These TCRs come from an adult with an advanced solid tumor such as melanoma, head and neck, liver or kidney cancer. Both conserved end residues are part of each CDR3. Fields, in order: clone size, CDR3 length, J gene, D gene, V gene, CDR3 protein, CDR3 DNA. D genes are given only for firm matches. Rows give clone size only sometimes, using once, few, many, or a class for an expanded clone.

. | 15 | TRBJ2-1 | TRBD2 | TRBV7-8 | CASSSTGLALDEQFF | TGTGCCAGCAGCTCTACGGGACTAGCCTTGGATGAGCAGTTCTTC
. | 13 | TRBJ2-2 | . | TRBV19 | CASSITNTGELFF | TGTGCCAGTAGTATTACTAACACCGGGGAGCTGTTTTTT
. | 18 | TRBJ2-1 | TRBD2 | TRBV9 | CASSPPVLAGLLYNEQFF | TGTGCCAGCAGCCCCCCGGTGCTAGCGGGACTACTCTACAATGAGCAGTTCTTC
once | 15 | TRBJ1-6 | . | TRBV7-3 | CASSNLEGVDSPLHF | TGTGCCAGCAGCAACCTGGAAGGAGTAGATTCACCCCTCCACTTT
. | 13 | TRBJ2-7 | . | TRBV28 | CASRPVEAYEQYF | TGTGCCAGCAGGCCCGTAGAGGCCTACGAGCAGTACTTC
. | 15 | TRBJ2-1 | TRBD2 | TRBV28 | CASSLGTSGRDEQFF | TGTGCCAGCAGTTTAGGGACTAGCGGGAGAGATGAGCAGTTCTTC
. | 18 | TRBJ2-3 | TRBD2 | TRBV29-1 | CSVEEGGASGRSADTQYF | TGCAGCGTTGAAGAAGGGGGGGCTAGCGGGAGGTCGGCAGATACGCAGTATTTT
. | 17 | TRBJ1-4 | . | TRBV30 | CAWSVPGPLSTNEKLFF | TGTGCCTGGAGTGTACCAGGACCTCTATCAACTAATGAAAAACTGTTTTTT
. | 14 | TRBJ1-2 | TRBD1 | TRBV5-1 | CASSINQGARGYTF | TGCGCCAGCAGCATAAACCAGGGGGCGCGGGGCTACACCTTC
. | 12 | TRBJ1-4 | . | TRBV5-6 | CASSSLNRALFF | TGTGCCAGCAGCTCTCTTAATCGGGCACTGTTTTTT
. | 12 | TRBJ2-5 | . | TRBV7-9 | CASSLVSETQYF | TGTGCCAGCAGCTTAGTATCGGAGACCCAGTACTTC
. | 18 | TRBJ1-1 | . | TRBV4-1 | CASSQDPGSFLPDTEAFF | TGCGCCAGCAGCCAAGATCCTGGCAGCTTTCTTCCGGACACTGAAGCTTTCTTT
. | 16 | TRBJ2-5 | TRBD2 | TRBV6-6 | CASSYFPSGAGETQYF | TGTGCCAGCAGTTACTTCCCGAGCGGGGCGGGAGAGACCCAGTACTTC
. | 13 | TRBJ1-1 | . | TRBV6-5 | CASSFDGNTEAFF | TGTGCCAGCAGTTTCGACGGGAACACTGAAGCTTTCTTT
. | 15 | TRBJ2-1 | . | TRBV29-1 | CSVEDWVSGRSEQFF | TGCAGCGTTGAAGATTGGGTATCGGGACGGAGTGAGCAGTTCTTC
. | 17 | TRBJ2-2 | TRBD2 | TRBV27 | CASRDGLAGANTGELFF | TGTGCCAGCAGAGACGGACTAGCGGGAGCGAACACCGGGGAGCTGTTTTTT
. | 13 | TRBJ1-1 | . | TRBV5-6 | CASSLGRATEAFF | TGTGCCAGCAGCTTGGGACGGGCCACTGAAGCTTTCTTT
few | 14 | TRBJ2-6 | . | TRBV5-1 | CASSLVAGANVLTF | TGCGCCAGCAGCTTGGTGGCTGGGGCCAACGTCCTGACTTTC
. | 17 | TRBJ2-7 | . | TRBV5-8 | CASSLRGRGMGTYEQYF | TGTGCCAGCAGCTTGCGGGGCAGGGGAATGGGTACCTACGAGCAGTACTTC
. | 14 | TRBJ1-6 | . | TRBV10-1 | CASSEAVRNSPLHF | TGCGCCAGCAGTGAGGCGGTGCGAAATTCACCCCTCCACTTT
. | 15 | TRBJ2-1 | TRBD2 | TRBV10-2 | CASSDRTSGYNEQFF | TGCGCCAGCAGTGACAGGACTAGCGGATACAATGAGCAGTTCTTC
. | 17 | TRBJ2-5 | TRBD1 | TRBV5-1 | CASSLVRTGGNLETQYF | TGCGCCAGCAGCTTGGTTCGGACAGGGGGAAATTTGGAGACCCAGTACTTC
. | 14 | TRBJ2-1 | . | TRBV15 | CATSRSPGYNEQFF | TGTGCCACCAGCAGATCCCCGGGGTACAATGAGCAGTTCTTC
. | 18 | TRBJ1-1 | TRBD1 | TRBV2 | CASIRFGTGNSEAAEAFF | TGTGCCAGCATACGATTCGGGACAGGGAATTCGGAAGCGGCTGAAGCTTTCTTT
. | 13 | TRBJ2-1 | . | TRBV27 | CASSLSMGNEQFF | TGTGCCAGCAGTTTATCGATGGGGAATGAGCAGTTCTTC
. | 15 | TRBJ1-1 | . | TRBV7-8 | CASSLEVRVTTEAFF | TGTGCCAGCAGCTTAGAAGTCCGGGTAACAACTGAAGCTTTCTTT
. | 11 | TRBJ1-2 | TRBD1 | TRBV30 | CALEGAGGYTF | TGTGCTTTGGAGGGGGCGGGGGGCTACACCTTC
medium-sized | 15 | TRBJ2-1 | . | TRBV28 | CASSLLDSGSDEQFF | TGTGCCAGCAGTTTATTGGATTCGGGTAGCGATGAGCAGTTCTTC
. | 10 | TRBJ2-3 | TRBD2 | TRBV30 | CAWGLDTQYF | TGTGCCTGGGGACTAGACACGCAGTATTTT
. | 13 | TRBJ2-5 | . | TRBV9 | CASSGRRGETQYF | TGTGCCAGCAGCGGTAGGAGGGGGGAGACCCAGTACTTC
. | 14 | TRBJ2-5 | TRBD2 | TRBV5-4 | CASSSLAGQETQYF | TGTGCCAGCAGCTCATTAGCGGGACAAGAGACCCAGTACTTC
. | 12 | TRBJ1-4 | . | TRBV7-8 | CASSYGDEKLFF | TGTGCCAGCAGCTACGGTGATGAAAAACTGTTTTTT
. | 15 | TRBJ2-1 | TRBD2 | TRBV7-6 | CASSLTETSGRGVFF | TGTGCCAGCAGCTTAACGGAAACTAGCGGGAGAGGCGTGTTCTTC
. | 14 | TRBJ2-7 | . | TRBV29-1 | CSVEGVGAGYEQYF | TGCAGCGTTGAAGGCGTGGGGGCAGGCTACGAGCAGTACTTC
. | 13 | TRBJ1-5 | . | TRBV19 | CASMRGGDQPQHF | TGTGCCAGTATGCGAGGGGGTGATCAGCCCCAGCATTTT
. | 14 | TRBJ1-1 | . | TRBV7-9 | CASSLGSGRAEAFF | TGTGCCAGCAGCTTAGGTTCAGGGAGGGCTGAAGCTTTCTTT
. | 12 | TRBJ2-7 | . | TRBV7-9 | CASSLAGREQYF | TGTGCCAGCAGCCTGGCCGGGCGTGAGCAGTACTTC
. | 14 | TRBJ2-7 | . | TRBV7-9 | CASSLGSSYYEQYF | TGTGCCAGCAGCTTAGGTAGCAGCTACTACGAGCAGTACTTC
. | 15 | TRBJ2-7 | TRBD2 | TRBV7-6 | CASSSPASGAYEQYF | TGTGCCAGCAGCTCCCCGGCTAGCGGGGCCTACGAGCAGTACTTC
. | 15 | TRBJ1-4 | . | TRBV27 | CASSFFGGADEKLFF | TGTGCCAGCAGTTTCTTTGGGGGGGCTGATGAAAAACTGTTTTTT
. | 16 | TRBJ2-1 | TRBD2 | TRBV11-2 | CASSSTAGGLWNEQFF | TGTGCCAGCAGCTCTACAGCGGGGGGCCTGTGGAATGAGCAGTTCTTC
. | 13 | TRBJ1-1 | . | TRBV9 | CASSERGPTEAFF | TGTGCCAGCAGCGAACGGGGACCCACTGAAGCTTTCTTT